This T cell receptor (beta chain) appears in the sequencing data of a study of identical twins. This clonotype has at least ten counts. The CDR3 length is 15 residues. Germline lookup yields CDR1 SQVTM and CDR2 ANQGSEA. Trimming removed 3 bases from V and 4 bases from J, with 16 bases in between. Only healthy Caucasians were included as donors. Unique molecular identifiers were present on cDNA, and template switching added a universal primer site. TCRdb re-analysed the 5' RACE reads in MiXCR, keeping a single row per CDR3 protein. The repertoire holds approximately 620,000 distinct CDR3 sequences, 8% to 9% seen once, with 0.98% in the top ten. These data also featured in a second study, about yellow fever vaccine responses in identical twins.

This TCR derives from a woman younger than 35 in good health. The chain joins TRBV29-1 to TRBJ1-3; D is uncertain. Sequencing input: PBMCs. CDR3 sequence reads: CSVEAGAGGGNTIYF. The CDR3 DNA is TGCAGCGTTGAGGCTGGCGCCGGTGGAGGAAACACCATATATTTT. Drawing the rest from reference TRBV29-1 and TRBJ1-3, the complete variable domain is SAVISQKPSRDICQRGTSLTIQCQVDSQVTMMFWYRQQPGQSLTLIATANQGSEATYESGFVIDKFPISRPNLTFSTLTVSNMSPEDSSIYLCSVEAGAGGGNTIYFGEGSWLTVV.